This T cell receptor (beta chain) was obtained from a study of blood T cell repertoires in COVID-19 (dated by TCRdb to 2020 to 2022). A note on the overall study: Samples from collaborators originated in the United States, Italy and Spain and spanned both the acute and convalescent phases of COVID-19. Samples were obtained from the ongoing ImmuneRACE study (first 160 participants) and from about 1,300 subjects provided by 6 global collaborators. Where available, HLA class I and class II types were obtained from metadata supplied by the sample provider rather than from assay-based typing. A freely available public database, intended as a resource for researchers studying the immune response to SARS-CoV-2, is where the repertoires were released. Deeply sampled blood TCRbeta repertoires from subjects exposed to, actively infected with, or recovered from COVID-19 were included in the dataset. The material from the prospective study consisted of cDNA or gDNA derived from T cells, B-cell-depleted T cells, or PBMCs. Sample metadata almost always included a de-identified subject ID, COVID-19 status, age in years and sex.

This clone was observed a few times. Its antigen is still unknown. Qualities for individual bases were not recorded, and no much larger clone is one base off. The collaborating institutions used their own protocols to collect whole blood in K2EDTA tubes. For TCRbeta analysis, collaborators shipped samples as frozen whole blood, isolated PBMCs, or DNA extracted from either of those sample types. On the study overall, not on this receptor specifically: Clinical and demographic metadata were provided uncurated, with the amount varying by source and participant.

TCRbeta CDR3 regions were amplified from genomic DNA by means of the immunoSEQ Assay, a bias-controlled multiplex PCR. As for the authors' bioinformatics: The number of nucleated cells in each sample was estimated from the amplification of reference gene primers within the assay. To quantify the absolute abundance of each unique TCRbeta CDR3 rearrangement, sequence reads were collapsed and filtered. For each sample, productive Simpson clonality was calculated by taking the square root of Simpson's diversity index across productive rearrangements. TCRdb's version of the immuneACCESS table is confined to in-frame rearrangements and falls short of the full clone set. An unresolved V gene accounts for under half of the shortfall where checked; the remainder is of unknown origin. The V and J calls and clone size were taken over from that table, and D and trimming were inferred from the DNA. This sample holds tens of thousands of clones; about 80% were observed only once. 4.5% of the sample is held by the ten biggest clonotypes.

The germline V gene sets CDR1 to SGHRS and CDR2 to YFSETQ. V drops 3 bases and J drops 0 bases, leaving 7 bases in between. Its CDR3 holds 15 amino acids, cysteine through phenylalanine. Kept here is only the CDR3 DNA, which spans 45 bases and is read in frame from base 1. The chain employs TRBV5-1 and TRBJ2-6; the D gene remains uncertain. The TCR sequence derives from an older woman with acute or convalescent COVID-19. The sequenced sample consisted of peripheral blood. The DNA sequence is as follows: TGCGCCAGCAGCTCTGTCCTCTCTGGGGCCAACGTCCTGACTTTC. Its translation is CASSSVLSGANVLTF.